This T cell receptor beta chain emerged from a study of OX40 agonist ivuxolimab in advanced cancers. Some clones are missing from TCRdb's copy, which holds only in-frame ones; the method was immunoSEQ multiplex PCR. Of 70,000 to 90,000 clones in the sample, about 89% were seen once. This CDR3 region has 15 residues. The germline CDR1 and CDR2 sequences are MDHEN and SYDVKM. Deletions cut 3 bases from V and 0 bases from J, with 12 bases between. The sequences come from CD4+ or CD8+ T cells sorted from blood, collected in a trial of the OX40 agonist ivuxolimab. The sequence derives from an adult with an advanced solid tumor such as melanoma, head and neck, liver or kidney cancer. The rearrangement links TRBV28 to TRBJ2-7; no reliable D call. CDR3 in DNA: TGTGCCAGCAGTTTTCCACGTGAGAGCTCCTACGAGCAGTACTTC. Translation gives CASSFPRESSYEQYF.